Presented here are 27 T cell receptor beta chains from one specimen sequenced in a study of human thymus T cells (TCRdb year 2020). Libraries were made using the immunoSEQ multiplex PCR assay. TCRdb took this table from immuneACCESS and kept in-frame rearrangements with V and J called. Such tables lack part of the clones; where checked against another copy, unresolved V genes explain under half of the gap, and the rest is unexplained. Across this sample there are tens of thousands of clones, with 96% seen only once. The ten largest clones take up 0.025% to 0.04% of the sample. Thymus tissue was obtained as surgical resects removed during corrective cardiac surgery. The sample taken for sequencing was thymus tissue. These receptors came from a boy younger than two with a congenital heart defect but otherwise immunologically healthy.

V usage is TRBV19 and J usage is TRBJ1-1, with no clear D. Germline V lookup: CDR1 LNHDA, CDR2 SQIVND (reference sequence). The CDR3 runs to 12 residues. Trimming took off 5 bases at V and 0 bases at J, with 4 bases between the two ends. In nucleotides, the CDR3 is TGTGCCAGTAGTGCATTGAACACTGAAGCTTTCTTT. As protein: CASSALNTEAFF.

V usage is TRBV7-3 and J usage is TRBJ2-3, with 9 nucleotides matching TRBD1. This CDR3 is built from 19 residues. V lost 0 bases to trimming and J lost 3 bases; unmatched junction nucleotides: 13. Per germline, CDR1 SGHTA and CDR2 FQGTGA. CDR3 nucleotide sequence: TGTGCCAGCAGCTTAACGGCCCTCAGGGACAGGGTTGGTACAGATACGCAGTATTTT. It is translated as CASSLTALRDRVGTDTQYF.

V gene TRBV5-1 combines with J gene TRBJ2-7; a possible D gene is TRBD2 (5 bases). CDR3 length: 15 residues. CDR1 SGHRS and CDR2 YFSETQ come from the germline V gene. V lost 2 bases to trimming and J lost 7 bases, with 19 bases between them. The CDR3 DNA sequence: TGCGCCAGCAGCTTACCTTTACCCACTGGGGAGGAGCAGTACTTC. This codes for CASSLPLPTGEEQYF.

This chain joins TRBV29-1 and TRBJ2-5, with D unclear. Germline assignment: CDR1 SQVTM and CDR2 ANQGSEA. CDR3 length: 13 residues. Trimming cost V 4 bases and J 2 bases, with 11 bases left between them. CDR3 residues: CSVGEMEQETQYF. CDR3 coding DNA: TGCAGCGTTGGCGAGATGGAGCAAGAGACCCAGTACTTC.

The rearrangement joins TRBV27 to TRBJ2-7; 7 nucleotides line up with TRBD1. CDR1 and CDR2 from the germline V gene are MNHEY and SMNVEV (reference sequence). Losses at the gene ends were 5 bases for V and 2 bases for J; bases not matched to a gene: 6. The CDR3 has 14 residues. CDR3 sequence: CASSGTGQAYEQYF. In nucleotides, the CDR3 is TGTGCCAGCAGTGGAACTGGACAGGCCTACGAGCAGTACTTC.

This rearrangement joins TRBV29-1 to TRBJ2-3; D is undetermined. The CDR3 totals 13 residues. Germline V CDR1 and CDR2: SQVTM, ANQGSEA. V lost 5 bases to trimming and J lost 2 bases, with 11 bases between them. In DNA form, the CDR3 reads TGCAGCGTTCATAGGCAATTCACAGATACGCAGTATTTT. It specifies CSVHRQFTDTQYF.

J is TRBJ1-3 and V is TRBV14, with D maybe TRBD1 (5 bases). The germline CDR1 and CDR2 sequences are SGHDN and FVKESK. V was clipped by 1 base and J by 0 bases, with 22 bases between them. There are 20 residues in the CDR3. CDR3 loop: CASSQGAGSRAPLSGNTIYF. The CDR3 DNA reads TGTGCCAGCAGCCAAGGGGCTGGGTCCAGGGCCCCTCTCTCTGGAAACACCATATATTTT.

This clone was picked up one time. This sequence joins TRBV19 and TRBJ2-3; 15 nucleotides match TRBD2. V lost 4 bases and J lost 2; bases outside the gene matches: 7. The CDR3 contains 18 residues. Germline CDR1 reads LNHDA; CDR2 reads SQIVND (reference sequence). The CDR3 DNA reads as TGTGCCAGTAGTAATAGGGGACTAGCGGGGGGCTCCACAGATACGCAGTATTTT. Protein: CASSNRGLAGGSTDTQYF.

The DNA for the CDR3 is TGTGCCAGCAGCTTGGCCGGGGGGCAGGGGGCCAATTCACCCCTCCACTTT. This sequence encodes CASSLAGGQGANSPLHF. J is TRBJ1-6 and V is TRBV5-6; 8 bases are shared with TRBD1. Germline CDR1 SGHDT, CDR2 YYEEEE. Germline trimming cut 0 bases from V and 7 bases from J; bases unmatched to any gene: 9. The CDR3 is 17 amino acids.

About this clone: One end of the junction is discordant with germline, which a read error may explain. The chain links TRBV6-5 to TRBJ2-7; D may be TRBD1 or TRBD2 (6 bases each). The CDR3 is 12 residues long. Germline V lookup: CDR1 MNHEY, CDR2 SVGAGI. CDR3 in DNA: TGTGCCAGCAGCCTCATCGGGGGCAGGCAGCACTTC. Amino acids: CASSLIGGRQHF.

This clone showed up just once. This chain joins TRBV7-9 and TRBJ2-2; TRBD1 matches 9 bases. This CDR3 is built from 17 residues. Trimming took 3 bases from V and 5 from J; bases not matched to a gene: 10. CDR1 and CDR2 from the germline V gene are SEHNR and FQNEAQ (reference sequence). The CDR3 DNA sequence: TGTGCCAGCAGCTTGTCCCCGGGACAGGGCAAGACCGGGGAGCTGTTTTTT. This gives the protein CASSLSPGQGKTGELFF.

The chain has TRBV19 and TRBJ1-1, with D unresolved. CDR1 is LNHDA and CDR2 is SQIVND in the germline V gene (reference sequence). Trimming took off 2 bases at V and 0 bases at J, with 10 bases between the two ends. There are 15 residues in the CDR3. CDR3 in amino acids: CASSIPHTVNTEAFF. CDR3 nucleotides: TGTGCCAGTAGTATACCCCACACAGTGAACACTGAAGCTTTCTTT.

V usage is TRBV11-1 and J usage is TRBJ1-1; D is ambiguous. Trimming cost V 4 bases and J 4 bases, with 16 bases left between them. The CDR3 runs 15 residues. From germline, CDR1 is SGHAT and CDR2 FQDESV (reference sequence). Written as DNA, the CDR3 is TGTGCCAGCAGCTACGGACCCTCTTCCGTCACTGAAGCTTTCTTT. The encoded protein is CASSYGPSSVTEAFF.

This chain joins TRBV5-4 and TRBJ2-7; the D gene is possibly TRBD1 (5 bases). The CDR3 runs 17 residues. Trimming took 2 bases from V and 5 from J, leaving 23 bases between them. The germline gives CDR1 SGHNT, CDR2 YYREEE (reference sequence). CDR3 DNA: TGTGCCAGCAGCTTACGATCGCAGGGCAGGGCCCGGGACGAGCAGTACTTC. Protein: CASSLRSQGRARDEQYF. The variable domain in full, with the rest retrieved from reference TRBV5-4 and TRBJ2-7, is ETGVTQSPTHLIKTRGQQVTLRCSSQSGHNTVSWYQQALGQGPQFIFQYYREEENGRGNFPPRFSGLQFPNYSSELNVNALELDDSALYLCASSLRSQGRARDEQYFGPGTRLTVT.

The chain couples TRBV7-9 to TRBJ2-7; 7 bases agree with TRBD1. V trimming: 0 bases; J trimming: 12 bases; junction bases outside the gene matches: 17. The germline gives CDR1 SEHNR, CDR2 FQNEAQ (reference sequence). The CDR3 is 16 residues long. The CDR3 sequence is CASSLAGPSMRTGLYF. The CDR3 region has the DNA TGTGCCAGCAGCTTAGCGGGACCCTCAATGAGGACAGGTTTGTACTTC. Full variable domain (outside the CDR3, taken from reference TRBV7-9 and TRBJ2-7): DTGVSQNPRHKITKRGQNVTFRCDPISEHNRLYWYRQTLGQGPEFLTYFQNEAQLEKSRLLSDRFSAERPKGSFSTLEIQRTEQGDSAMYLCASSLAGPSMRTGLYFGPGTRLTVT.

This CDR3 reads CASSLRDSLKQFF. The CDR3 nucleotides read TGTGCCAGCAGCCTCCGGGACAGCCTTAAGCAGTTCTTC. This chain connects TRBV5-6 to TRBJ2-1; 7 bases agree with TRBD1. Losses at the gene ends were 4 bases for V and 11 bases for J; bases not matched to a gene: 9. The CDR3 has 13 residues. Looked up from germline, CDR1 is SGHDT and CDR2 is YYEEEE.

The chain combines TRBV11-1 with TRBJ2-3; D unclear. Trimming pared 4 bases from V and 4 bases from J, leaving 9 bases between. The CDR3 has 13 residues. Germline lookup yields CDR1 SGHAT and CDR2 FQDESV (reference sequence). Here the CDR3 reads CASSSDKADTQYF. The DNA for the CDR3 is TGTGCCAGCAGCTCCGACAAAGCAGATACGCAGTATTTT.

This clone was counted once. The chain is built from TRBV5-4 and TRBJ1-4; perhaps TRBD1 as D (5 bases). CDR3 size: 17 residues. Germline CDR1 reads SGHNT; CDR2 reads YYREEE (reference sequence). V lost 0 bases to trimming and J lost 4 bases, with 16 bases between them. CDR3 residues: CASSLGGPQGYNEKLFF. In DNA form, the CDR3 reads TGTGCCAGCAGCTTGGGCGGTCCCCAGGGCTATAATGAAAAACTGTTTTTT.

The chain couples TRBV5-1 to TRBJ2-6, with TRBD1 identical over 11 bases. The CDR3 is 17 amino acids. The germline V gene encodes CDR1 SGHRS and CDR2 YFSETQ. The ends lost 4 bases at V and 4 bases at J; junction bases unmatched: 7. CDR3 DNA: TGCGCCAGCAGCCCAGGACAGGGGGCGCGAGGGGCCAACGTCCTGACTTTC. Its translation: CASSPGQGARGANVLTF.

V is TRBV18 and J is TRBJ1-4; no clear D. Germline V gene lookup returns CDR1 KGHSH and CDR2 LQKENI. The CDR3 consists of 15 residues. V was pared by 2 bases and J by 4 bases, with 11 bases between. For the CDR3, the DNA is TGTGCCAGCTCACCAATTGACGGAAGTAATGAAAAACTGTTTTTT. Residues: CASSPIDGSNEKLFF.

The chain joins TRBV27 to TRBJ1-2, with D uncertain. V lost 4 bases to trimming and J lost 5 bases, with 14 bases between them. The length of the CDR3 is 14 residues. Germline CDR1 reads MNHEY; CDR2 reads SMNVEV (reference sequence). The CDR3 region has the DNA TGTGCCAGCAGTTCCTACGGCGGGTTATATGGCTACACCTTC. Its protein is CASSSYGGLYGYTF.

This chain links TRBV6-1 with TRBJ2-7; possibly TRBD1 for D (6 bases). The length of the CDR3 is 12 residues. CDR1 and CDR2 (germline): MNHNS, SASEGT. Deletions cut 9 bases from V and 4 bases from J, with 13 bases between. This CDR3 reads CAREDSSYEQYF. The CDR3, as DNA: TGTGCCAGGGAGGACAGTTCGTACGAGCAGTACTTC.

J is TRBJ2-7 and V is TRBV5-4; tentatively, D is TRBD1 (7 bases). Trimming cost V 1 base and J 6 bases, with 17 bases left between them. The CDR3 runs 15 residues. CDR1 is SGHNT, CDR2 YYREEE, per germline (reference sequence). The CDR3 DNA reads as TGTGCCAGCAGCTTGTCCGAGCAGGGGGGACGCGAGCAGTACTTC. Its translation is CASSLSEQGGREQYF.

The rearrangement joins TRBV6-5 to TRBJ1-3, with 8 bases identical to TRBD1. Germline V CDR1 and CDR2: MNHEY, SVGAGI. The CDR3 extends over 15 amino acids. After removal of 5 bases from V and 0 bases from J, the junction contained 3 bases not matched to a gene. CDR3 residues: CASSVGQDSGNTIYF. The CDR3 region has the DNA TGTGCCAGCAGTGTGGGACAGGACTCTGGAAACACCATATATTTT.

V usage is TRBV30 and J usage is TRBJ1-5, with D hard to call. CDR1 and CDR2 (germline): GTSNPN, SVGIG (reference sequence). Trimming shortened V by 3 bases and J by 5 bases, and 11 bases separated the two germline ends. The CDR3 consists of 13 residues. As DNA, the CDR3 is TGTGCCTGGAGGGAGGGATTTGATCAGCCCCAGCATTTT. Translated, it gives CAWREGFDQPQHF.

The chain combines TRBV11-3 with TRBJ2-3; TRBD1 might be the D (5 bases). The CDR3 has 15 amino acids. The germline CDR1 and CDR2 sequences are SGHNT and YENEEA. Deletions cut 3 bases from V and 0 bases from J, with 10 bases between. The chain's CDR3 is CASSLGGASTDTQYF. The DNA for the CDR3 is TGTGCCAGCAGCTTGGGTGGGGCGAGCACAGATACGCAGTATTTT. Full variable domain (rest looked up from reference TRBV11-3 and TRBJ2-3): EAGVVQSPRYKIIEKKQPVAFWCNPISGHNTLYWYLQNLGQGPELLIRYENEEAVDDSQLPKDRFSAERLKGVDSTLKIQPAELGDSAVYLCASSLGGASTDTQYFGPGTRLTVL.

The CDR3 DNA sequence: TGTGCCAGCAGCTGCGCTAGCGGGGGGTACACCGGGGAGCTGTTTTTT. It translates to CASSCASGGYTGELFF. This chain connects TRBV7-3 to TRBJ2-2, with 11 bases matching TRBD2. The germline V gene encodes CDR1 SGHTA and CDR2 FQGTGA. The CDR3 runs 16 residues. V shed 4 bases and J 3 bases; nucleotides not matched to a gene: 4.